This T cell receptor beta chain stems from a study of tumor-infiltrating lymphocytes in primary liver carcinoma. Making TCR beta cDNA involved around 500 ng total RNA and a constant-region primer. Investigators got TCR beta libraries out of three nested multiplex PCR rounds, done with slightly modified ARM-PCR. Use of TRBV1-TRBV30 forward primers with a C-beta reverse primer characterized the first two PCR rounds, which lasted about 11 cycles each. TCRdb re-called the multiplex PCR reads with MiXCR, one entry per CDR3 protein. Of 300,000 to 350,000 distinct CDR3 sequences in the sample, approximately 65% were seen once. In addition to blood RNA drawn from unsorted whole blood, germline DNA was extracted. This CDR3 region has 12 residues. Trimming shortened V by 7 bases and J by 13 bases, and 17 bases separated the two germline ends. CDR1 is SGHAT, CDR2 FQNNGV, per germline.

The receptor was derived from a man aged 35 to 55 with primary liver carcinoma and hepatitis B virus infection. This chain links TRBV11-2 with TRBJ2-1, with D possibly TRBD1 on 5 matching bases. The material sequenced was peripheral blood. CDR3 nucleotides: TGTGCCAGCAACAAAGGACACGGTGGCCAGTTCTTC. Translation gives CASNKGHGGQFF.